These T cell receptor beta chains were read from a single sample in a study of CD8 T cell repertoires and HIV-1 epitope variants. The table came from immunoSEQ multiplex PCR; TCRdb's copy has only in-frame clones and leaves some out. The sample holds roughly 4,000 clones, about two thirds seen once. Their target antigens are unknown. Source material: cultured CD8+ T cells derived from PBMCs. These receptors all stem from a male donor with HIV. Each CDR3 is given with its conserved first and last residue. D genes are given only for firm matches. Rows may omit the clone size; those that give it use once, few, many or a size class.

TGTGCCAGCGGGAGACAGGGGGTAGCCGGGGAGCTGTTTTTT CASGRQGVAGELFF - TRBD1 TRBJ2-2 TRBV2
TGTGCCAGCAGCTTAATAGCGGGGGGTGGCTCCTACAATGAGCAGTTCTTC CASSLIAGGGSYNEQFF few TRBD2 TRBJ2-1 TRBV7-9
TGTGCCAGCAGTGAAGCAGGGGAGAACACCGGGGAGCTGTTTTTT CASSEAGENTGELFF medium-sized - TRBJ2-2 TRBV6-1
TGTGCCAGCAGTTTGGGGACAGAGCTTGCTTACGAGCAGTACTTC CASSLGTELAYEQYF - TRBD1 TRBJ2-7 TRBV27
TGTGCCAGCAGCTTAGGGGGACAGGGCGCAACTAATGAAAAACTGTTTTTT CASSLGGQGATNEKLFF - TRBD1 TRBJ1-4 TRBV7-9
TGTGCCAGCAGCCTGGGGACAGAGCGGGTCCGGGAGACCCAGTACTTC CASSLGTERVRETQYF - - TRBJ2-5 TRBV5-6
TGTGCCAGCAGTCCACTGAGCTCCTACGAGCAGTACTTC CASSPLSSYEQYF - - TRBJ2-7 TRBV14
TGTGCCAGCAGCATTACCGGGACAGTCAACTATGGCTACACCTTC CASSITGTVNYGYTF once TRBD1 TRBJ1-2 TRBV9
TGTGCCAGCAGTTTATTCGGGATCTCCTACGAGCAGTACTTC CASSLFGISYEQYF - - TRBJ2-7 TRBV27
TGTGCCAGCAGCTTAGTGCGGGGGGGCCTTGAGACCCAGTACTTC CASSLVRGGLETQYF - TRBD2 TRBJ2-5 TRBV13
TGTGCCAGCAGGGGACTAGCCTACGAGCAGTACTTC CASRGLAYEQYF - TRBD2 TRBJ2-7 TRBV7-9
TGTGCCAGTAGTATGCGAGGGAGCTACGAGCAGTACTTC CASSMRGSYEQYF - - TRBJ2-7 TRBV19
TGTGCCATTGGATCGGGCCAGACGTTCTATGGCTACACCTTC CAIGSGQTFYGYTF - - TRBJ1-2 TRBV10-3
TGCAGCGTTGAAGATCTTATAGAGACCCAGTACTTC CSVEDLIETQYF - - TRBJ2-5 TRBV29-1
TGTGCCAGCACGCGGGTTTTATCCGGGGAGCTGTTTTTT CASTRVLSGELFF - - TRBJ2-2 TRBV28
TGTGCCAGCAGTACCCCGCGAGTTGCCTACAATGAGCAGTTCTTC CASSTPRVAYNEQFF - - TRBJ2-1 TRBV28
TGTGCCAGCAGCTTAGCGGGACAGGGCTCCTACAATGAGCAGTTCTTC CASSLAGQGSYNEQFF - TRBD1 TRBJ2-1 TRBV7-4
TGTGCCAGAAGCGGTGCCGATTACAGGGCCCTGGGCGAGAGGAATCAGCCCCAGCATTTT CARSGADYRALGERNQPQHF - - TRBJ1-5 TRBV5-3
TGTGCCAGCAGCCAGGACGAGTCTAGGGACTACGAGCAGTACTTC CASSQDESRDYEQYF few - TRBJ2-7 TRBV7-9
TGTGCCAGCAGCCTGACAGGGGGCGACGGCTACACCTTC CASSLTGGDGYTF - TRBD1 TRBJ1-2 TRBV5-4
TGCGCCAGCGGCCTGGGCCATATGGAACCTGGAAACACCATATATTTT CASGLGHMEPGNTIYF few - TRBJ1-3 TRBV5-1
TGTGCCAGCAGCTTTAGTGAGACTAATGAAAAACTGTTTTTT CASSFSETNEKLFF - - TRBJ1-4 TRBV7-6
TGTGCCAGCAGTTCAGATGTCTCGGCCTACGAGCAGTACTTC CASSSDVSAYEQYF - - TRBJ2-7 TRBV5-6
TGTGCCAGCAGGGACAGGACTTACAATGAGCAGTTCTTC CASRDRTYNEQFF - TRBD1 TRBJ2-1 TRBV27
TGTGCCAGCAGCTTGGGAGGACAGGGGGCGTACGAGCAGTACTTC CASSLGGQGAYEQYF few TRBD1 TRBJ2-7 TRBV5-5
TGTGCCAGCAGTGAAGCGACCGCATACGAGCAGTACTTC CASSEATAYEQYF - - TRBJ2-7 TRBV6-1
TGTGCCAGCAGCGATAACAGGATTTCTAACTATGGCTACACCTTC CASSDNRISNYGYTF - - TRBJ1-2 TRBV7-8
TGTGCCAGCACCGCGGAGGCGAACACTGAAGCTTTCTTT CASTAEANTEAFF - - TRBJ1-1 TRBV7-9